The 2 T cell receptor beta chains presented below share a single source sample, sequenced in a study of T cell responses to AZD1222 COVID-19 vaccine. The assay was immunoSEQ multiplex PCR, and TCRdb's table has in-frame clones only and misses some. The profile shows under 130,000 clones, about 80% of them singletons. Sequences were derived from peripheral blood, sampled on day 0 of AZD1222 vaccination. These receptor sequences come from an adult in good health.

As regards this clone: The sample has other DNA sequences that encode this CDR3 too. The V and J genes are TRBV19 and TRBJ1-5; no firm D call. This CDR3 spans 12 amino acids. Germline loops: CDR1 LNHDA, CDR2 SQIVND (reference sequence). The ends were cut back, 6 bases at V and 2 bases at J, with 5 bases in the middle. CDR3 coding DNA: TGTGCCAGTAGCCTGGGCAATCAGCCCCAGCATTTT. It encodes CASSLGNQPQHF.

J is TRBJ1-5 and V is TRBV25-1; weak D call: TRBD1 (6 bases). CDR1 and CDR2 from the germline V gene are MGHDK and SYGVNS. The CDR3 has 13 residues. V dropped 4 bases and J dropped 6 bases, with 10 bases sitting between them. This chain's CDR3 is CASSGGGSQPQHF. CDR3 in DNA: TGTGCCAGCAGTGGGGGGGGCAGTCAGCCCCAGCATTTT.